This T cell receptor beta chain was identified during a study of T cell responses to AZD1222 COVID-19 vaccine. Generated by immunoSEQ multiplex PCR, the TCRdb table keeps only in-frame clones and is missing some. The profile shows 88,000 or so clones, around 86% of them singletons. On this clone: The target antigen is unknown.

CDR1 and CDR2 (germline): WNHNN, SYGVQD (reference sequence). Trimming took off 1 base at V and 5 bases at J, with 12 bases between the two ends. This CDR3 has 14 amino acids. Study-wide points: Mostly white British, mostly female donors; authors suggested clonal diversity may be underestimated.

The V and J genes are TRBV10-1 and TRBJ2-7; no firm D call. This specimen consisted of peripheral blood, obtained on day 0 of AZD1222 vaccination. The sequence was obtained from an adult in good health. The DNA for the CDR3 is TGCGCCAGCAGTGAGTGGGGATCCCGCGACGAGCAGTACTTC. It yields the protein CASSEWGSRDEQYF.